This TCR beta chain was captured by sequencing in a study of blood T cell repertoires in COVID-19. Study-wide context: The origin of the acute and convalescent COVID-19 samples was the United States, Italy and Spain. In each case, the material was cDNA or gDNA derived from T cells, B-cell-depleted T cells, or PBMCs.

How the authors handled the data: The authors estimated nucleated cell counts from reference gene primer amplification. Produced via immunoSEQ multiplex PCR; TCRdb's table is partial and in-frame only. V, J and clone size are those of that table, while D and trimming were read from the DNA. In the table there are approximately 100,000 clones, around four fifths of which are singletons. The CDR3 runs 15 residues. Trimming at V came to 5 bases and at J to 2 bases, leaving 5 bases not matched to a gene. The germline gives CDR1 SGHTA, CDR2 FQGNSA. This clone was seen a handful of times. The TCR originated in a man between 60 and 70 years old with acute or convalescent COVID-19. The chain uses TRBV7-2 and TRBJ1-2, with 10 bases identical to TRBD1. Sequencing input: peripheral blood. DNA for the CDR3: TGTGCCAGCAGCCCAGGGGACAGGGGAAACTATGGCTACACCTTC. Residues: CASSPGDRGNYGYTF. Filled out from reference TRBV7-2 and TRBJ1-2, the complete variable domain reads GAGVSQSPSNKVTEKGKDVELRCDPISGHTALYWYRQSLGQGLEFLIYFQGNSAPDKSGLPSDRFSAERTGGSVSTLTIQRTQQEDSAVYLCASSPGDRGNYGYTFGSGTRLTVV.